The rows below give T cell receptor beta chains drawn from one sample of a study of blood T cell repertoires in COVID-19. Here immunoSEQ multiplex PCR was the method, and the copy in TCRdb shows in-frame clones only, minus some. The data contain 200,000 to 300,000 clones, around 86% of them seen just once; the ten biggest clones take up around 2.8%. What was sequenced was peripheral blood. These receptors all stem from a woman in her thirties who had recovered from COVID-19. Each CDR3 is given with its conserved first and last residue. The order of the fields is D gene, V gene, J gene, clone size, CDR3 DNA, CDR3 protein. A D gene is named only where the DNA matches it firmly. Not all rows give a size; the values are once, few, many and, for expanded clones, a class.

>NA|TRBV5-1|TRBJ2-2|NA
TGCGCCAGCAGCTTGGCCGGAGGGGGCAACACCGGGGAGCTGTTTTTT
CASSLAGGGNTGELFF
>TRBD2|TRBV19|TRBJ2-1|NA
TGTGCCAGTAGTATCCTAGCGGGGGGCTTCCAGGGCAATGAGCAGTTCTTC
CASSILAGGFQGNEQFF
>NA|TRBV18|TRBJ1-4|once
TGTGCCAGCTCACCCCAGCAGGGCCCTAATGAAAAACTGTTTTTT
CASSPQQGPNEKLFF
>TRBD1|TRBV3-1/TRBV3-2|TRBJ1-1|NA
TGTGCCAGCAGCCCGTGGGACAGTTTGACTGAAGCTTTCTTT
CASSPWDSLTEAFF
>NA|TRBV2|TRBJ1-6|NA
TGTGCCAGCAGTGACCTCCTGGGCTGGCTTTCACCCCTCCACTTT
CASSDLLGWLSPLHF
>TRBD2|TRBV2|TRBJ2-1|few
TGTGCCAGCAGTGCTGAGATAGCGGGGAATGAGCAGTTCTTC
CASSAEIAGNEQFF
>TRBD1|TRBV4-1|TRBJ2-2|NA
TGCGCCAGCAGCCGGGCGTGGGGAGGACAGGGATCGAACACCGGGGAGCTGTTTTTT
CASSRAWGGQGSNTGELFF
>NA|TRBV12-3/TRBV12-4|TRBJ2-5|few
TGTGCCAGCAGTTATGGACTAACCGAGACCCAGTACTTC
CASSYGLTETQYF
>TRBD1|TRBV6-2/TRBV6-3|TRBJ2-7|NA
TGTGCCAGCAGTTGGACAGGAGAAGACTACGAGCAGTACTTC
CASSWTGEDYEQYF
>NA|TRBV9|TRBJ2-1|NA
TGTGCCAGCAGCACTCAAGGACAGAACAATGAGCAGTTCTTC
CASSTQGQNNEQFF
>NA|TRBV11-2|TRBJ2-4|NA
TGTGCCAGCAGCTTAGATCCCCCAGTTCTAGCCAAAAACATTCAGTACTTC
CASSLDPPVLAKNIQYF
>TRBD2|TRBV3-1/TRBV3-2|TRBJ2-7|NA
TGTGCCAGCAGCCTACCCGGGGCGGGGAGGGACGAGCAGTACTTC
CASSLPGAGRDEQYF
>TRBD2|TRBV5-1|TRBJ2-3|NA
TGCGCCAGCAGTTTAGCGGGGGGGCCCCCAGATACGCAGTATTTT
CASSLAGGPPDTQYF
>TRBD1|TRBV6-2/TRBV6-3|TRBJ1-1|NA
TGTGCCAGCAGTCACGACAGGGGCGGGGACACTGAAGCTTTCTTT
CASSHDRGGDTEAFF
>NA|TRBV7-7|TRBJ2-2|NA
TGTGCCAGCAGCTCTCTCCCTCAGGGGAGCGGGGAGCTGTTTTTT
CASSSLPQGSGELFF
>NA|TRBV21-1|TRBJ2-5|NA
TGTGCCAGCAGCAGAAAACAGGGGGCGTATGAAGAGACCCAGTACTTC
CASSRKQGAYEETQYF
>NA|TRBV19|TRBJ2-2|NA
TGTGCCAGTAAGGGACTCCGGAACACCGGGGAGCTGTTTTTT
CASKGLRNTGELFF
>NA|TRBV10-2|TRBJ2-5|NA
TGCGCCAGCAGATACAGCGGGCGGACAGAGACCCAGTACTTC
CASRYSGRTETQYF
>TRBD1|TRBV19|TRBJ1-1|NA
TGTGCCAGTAGTTTGGCCGGTGGAAGGGACAGCGAAGCTTTCTTT
CASSLAGGRDSEAFF
>TRBD2|TRBV9|TRBJ2-1|NA
TGTGCCAGCAGCGTGACTAGCGGGGGCTTGTACAATGAGCAGTTCTTC
CASSVTSGGLYNEQFF
>TRBD1|TRBV19|TRBJ2-3|NA
TGTGCCAGTAGTTTCAGACAGGGATTAACAGATACGCAGTATTTT
CASSFRQGLTDTQYF
>NA|TRBV10-2|TRBJ2-6|NA
TGCGCCAGCAGTGGAACAGCCGTCTCTGGGGCCAACGTCCTGACTTTC
CASSGTAVSGANVLTF
>TRBD1|TRBV5-1|TRBJ2-5|many
TGCGCCAGCAGCTTGTTGGGACAGGAAGAGACCCAGTACTTC
CASSLLGQEETQYF
>NA|TRBV7-9|TRBJ1-2|NA
TGTGCCACCTCAGACCAAGGGGGGGCGGATGGCTACACCTTC
CATSDQGGADGYTF
>NA|TRBV4-1|TRBJ2-7|NA
TGCGCCAGCAGTTATGGAGGATCCGAGCAGTACTTC
CASSYGGSEQYF
>NA|TRBV12-5|TRBJ1-1|NA
TGTGCTAGTGGTTTGGGGAAGGGAGACACTGAAGCTTTCTTT
CASGLGKGDTEAFF
>NA|TRBV7-2|TRBJ2-2|few
TGTGCCAGCAGCTTTTGGGGGGGCCGGGGCACCGGGGAGCTGTTTTTT
CASSFWGGRGTGELFF
>NA|TRBV3-1/TRBV3-2|TRBJ2-5|NA
TGTGCCAGCAGCCAAGATCACGGGGTGGGAGAGACCCAGTACTTC
CASSQDHGVGETQYF
>TRBD1|TRBV7-2|TRBJ2-3|NA
TGTGCCAGCAGCGCCGGGCACAGGGGTGCAGATACGCAGTATTTT
CASSAGHRGADTQYF
>NA|TRBV11-1|TRBJ2-7|few
TGTGCCAGCAGCCTAGGGTCAGGGACCTACGAGCAGTACTTC
CASSLGSGTYEQYF
>NA|TRBV12-3/TRBV12-4|TRBJ2-1|NA
TGTGCCAGCAGCCGGGACACCCACAATGAGCAGTTCTTC
CASSRDTHNEQFF
>TRBD1|TRBV3-1/TRBV3-2|TRBJ2-5|NA
TGTGCCAGCAGCCCCCGGGGGACAGGGACTCCGGGGACCCAGTACTTC
CASSPRGTGTPGTQYF
>TRBD1|TRBV29-1|TRBJ2-7|NA
TGCAGCGTGGGGACAGTGAGCTCCTACGAGCAGTACTTC
CSVGTVSSYEQYF
>NA|TRBV3-1/TRBV3-2|TRBJ1-3|NA
TGTGCCAGCAGCCAAGTAGGAGGGTCATCTGGAAACACCATATATTTT
CASSQVGGSSGNTIYF
>NA|TRBV11-2|TRBJ2-1|NA
TGTGCCAGCTCTAATCCTAGCTCCTACAATGAGCAGTTCTTC
CASSNPSSYNEQFF
>TRBD2|TRBV4-1|TRBJ2-7|NA
TGCGCCAGCAGCACCTCCGGGACTAGCGCCTACGAGCAGTACTTC
CASSTSGTSAYEQYF
>TRBD1|TRBV5-4|TRBJ2-3|NA
TGTGCCAGCAGCTTTCAGGGGGCAGATACGCAGTATTTT
CASSFQGADTQYF
>NA|TRBV18|TRBJ1-4|NA
TGTGCCAGCTCACCCGGGGATGTTCGGGAAAAACTGTTTTTT
CASSPGDVREKLFF
>NA|TRBV3-1/TRBV3-2|TRBJ2-7|NA
TGTGCCAGCAGCCAAGCTACGTACAACATAGGCGGCTCCTACGAGCAGTACTTC
CASSQATYNIGGSYEQYF
>NA|TRBV6-5|TRBJ1-6|NA
TGTGCCAGCAGTTACCAGACTATCGGTTCACCCCTCCACTTT
CASSYQTIGSPLHF
>TRBD1|TRBV5-6|TRBJ1-2|NA
TGTGCCAGCAGCGGGACAGGGGGCGGCTATGGCTACACCTTC
CASSGTGGGYGYTF
>NA|TRBV25-1|TRBJ1-2|NA
TGTGCCAGCAGTGAATCGGTTGATGGCTACACCTTC
CASSESVDGYTF
>TRBD1|TRBV12-3/TRBV12-4|TRBJ2-7|NA
TGTGCCAGCAGTTTCCAGGGGGCCTACGAGCAGTACTTC
CASSFQGAYEQYF
>TRBD1|TRBV7-6|TRBJ2-7|NA
TGTGCCAGCAGCTTAGGAGGTGGACAGGGTCACGAGCAGTACTTC
CASSLGGGQGHEQYF
>NA|TRBV6-4|TRBJ1-2|NA
TGTGCCAGCAGTGACTCCGGACACGTAAACTATGGCTACACCTTC
CASSDSGHVNYGYTF
>TRBD2|TRBV6-5|TRBJ2-3|NA
TGTGCCAGCTGGACTAGTGGGCGTGATACGCAGTATTTT
CASWTSGRDTQYF
>TRBD1|TRBV5-4|TRBJ1-1|NA
TGTGCCAGCAGCCAGGGGACAGTCGTCACTGAAGCTTTCTTT
CASSQGTVVTEAFF
>TRBD1|TRBV6-2/TRBV6-3|TRBJ1-2|NA
TGTGCCAGCAGTTACAAAGGACAGGGGGCCGTCGGCTACACCTTC
CASSYKGQGAVGYTF
>TRBD1|TRBV5-1|TRBJ1-2|NA
TGCGCCAGCAGCCAACGGGACAGCGGCTACACCTTC
CASSQRDSGYTF
>TRBD1|TRBV5-1|TRBJ2-2|NA
TGCGCCAGCAGCTTGTTACAGGGGACGACCGGGGAGCTGTTTTTT
CASSLLQGTTGELFF
>NA|TRBV12-5|TRBJ1-1|NA
TGTGCTAGTGCCTGGGGAGACATGAACACTGAAGCTTTCTTT
CASAWGDMNTEAFF
>TRBD2|TRBV5-1|TRBJ2-3|NA
TGCGCCAGCCGCCAGCTAAGCGGGGGGACCTCCGAAACAGATACGCAGTATTTT
CASRQLSGGTSETDTQYF
>NA|TRBV5-1|TRBJ2-2|once
TGCGCCAGCAGCTTGGTGGGGCGATTACCCACCGGGGAGCTGTTTTTT
CASSLVGRLPTGELFF
>NA|TRBV3-1/TRBV3-2|TRBJ1-2|NA
TGTGCCAGCAGCCAAGGGGGCGGCCTCTTAACTTTGCGGGGCTACACCTTC
CASSQGGGLLTLRGYTF
>NA|TRBV5-3|TRBJ2-3|NA
TGTGCCAGAAGCTGTCCAGGGGCCTCTTCCACAGATACGCAGTATTTT
CARSCPGASSTDTQYF
>NA|TRBV11-2|TRBJ2-1|few
TGTGCCAGCAGCTTAGATCGACAGTCTTTAGCGCAGTTCTTC
CASSLDRQSLAQFF
>TRBD1|TRBV19|TRBJ2-1|NA
TGTGCCAGTAGACCAGGGACAGGGGGCTTCTCCTACAATGAGCAGTTCTTC
CASRPGTGGFSYNEQFF
>NA|TRBV9|TRBJ1-6|once
TGTGCCAGCAGCGTAGATCGACACTTCTATAATTCACCCCTCCACTTT
CASSVDRHFYNSPLHF